These 17 T cell receptor beta chains were sequenced from one sample in a study of patients and donors after allogeneic stem cell transplantation (TCRdb year 2020). The library was built by means of RT-PCR. The reads were generated on a NextSeq 550. The public reads were run again by TCRdb, first through fastp at Q25 and then through MiXCR, and only productive beta chains were kept. Every CDR3 protein is listed once, alongside the most common genes and DNA of its rows. In this sample the table shows 410,000 or so distinct CDR3 sequences, roughly 17% of which occur a single time. The leading ten clones occupy over 6% of the sample. The sample taken for sequencing was blood, either unsorted or a sorted T cell fraction (not recorded which). These receptors were taken from a human donor who was either an allogeneic HSCT recipient or a stem cell or donor lymphocyte infusion donor (not recorded which). It is not recorded whose cells these are; they may come from a transplant donor.

This clonotype was picked up many times. The CDR3 nucleotides are TGTGCCATCAAATCCAGTCAAAATAACTATGGCTACACCTTC. Amino acid sequence: CAIKSSQNNYGYTF. The gene calls are TRBV10-3 and TRBJ1-2; D is unresolved. V lost 7 bases to trimming and J lost 1 base, with 13 bases between them. The CDR3 length is 14 residues. Germline V gene sequence: CDR1 ENHRY, CDR2 SYGVKD.

A remark on this clonotype: Just one base apart from a much larger clone, this may be a read error. CDR3 sequence (DNA): TGTGGCAGCAGTCCGAGGACAGCTAGCACAGATACGCAGTATTTT. Its translation: CGSSPRTASTDTQYF. V and J are TRBV12-3 or TRBV12-4 and TRBJ2-3; weak D call: TRBD1 (6 bases). The length of the CDR3 is 15 residues.

A few counts support this clonotype. The rearrangement links TRBV14 to TRBJ2-1; D gene unclear. Between the trimmed V and J ends, which lost 1 base and 8 bases, there was a span of 15 bases. The CDR3 runs 15 residues. CDR1 and CDR2 (germline): SGHDN, FVKESK. This chain's CDR3 is CASSQARVTTDEQFF. The CDR3 nucleotides read TGTGCCAGCAGCCAAGCTCGGGTAACTACCGATGAGCAGTTCTTC.

V and J are TRBV7-2 and TRBJ1-6; D gene uncertain. The germline V and J ends were trimmed by 5 bases and 9 bases, with 17 bases remaining between them. There are 15 residues in the CDR3. Germline V gives CDR1 SGHTA, CDR2 FQGNSA. CDR3 in amino acids: CASSPPRWWGSPLHF. The DNA of the CDR3 is TGTGCCAGCAGCCCCCCAAGGTGGTGGGGTTCACCCCTCCACTTT.

The chain has TRBV9 and TRBJ2-7; D possibly corresponds to TRBD1 (5 bases). Germline V gene sequence: CDR1 SGDLS, CDR2 YYNGEE. CDR3 length: 14 residues. Trimming removed 4 bases at V and 2 bases at J, with 13 bases between. The CDR3 loop reads CASSPQVRPYEQYF. CDR3 DNA: TGTGCCAGCAGCCCACAGGTCCGGCCCTACGAGCAGTACTTC.

This clonotype was detected only a few times. The chain is built from TRBV20-1 and TRBJ1-4; TRBD1 is a possible D gene (5 bases). V was cut by 5 bases and J by 4 bases, with 14 bases left in between. The CDR3 totals 14 residues. Germline CDR1 reads DFQATT; CDR2 reads SNEGSKA (reference sequence). CDR3 nucleotides: TGCAGTGCTCCCCGGGACTGGTATAATGAAAAACTGTTTTTT. Amino acid sequence: CSAPRDWYNEKLFF.

This clonotype was seen a handful of times. V and J are TRBV3-1 and TRBJ1-2, with 11 bases aligning to TRBD1. This CDR3 comprises 16 residues. The trim removed 1 base at V and 8 bases at J, leaving 9 bases unmatched. Germline loops: CDR1 LGHDT, CDR2 YNNKEL (reference sequence). The CDR3 nucleotides read TGTGCCAGCAGCCAAGGGACCGGGACAGGGGGTCGAGGCTACACCTTC. Encoded protein: CASSQGTGTGGRGYTF.

The genes are TRBV2 and TRBJ1-1, with unresolved D. The CDR3 is 16 residues long. V was shortened by 6 bases and J by 2 bases, with 19 bases between the two germline ends. CDR1 and CDR2 from the germline V gene are SNHLY and FYNNEI. The CDR3 here is CASSLVGGVGNTEAFF. CDR3 sequence (DNA): TGTGCCAGCAGCCTAGTTGGAGGAGTGGGTAACACTGAAGCTTTCTTT.

DNA of the CDR3: TGCAGTGCTAGAAGTCGGGTCAGGGGAATGTCCATGAACACTGAAGCTTTCTTT. Translated, it gives CSARSRVRGMSMNTEAFF. The rearrangement links TRBV20-1 to TRBJ1-1, with a possible D match to TRBD1 (6 bases). The germline V and J ends were trimmed by 2 bases and 0 bases, with 22 bases remaining between them. The CDR3 has 18 amino acids. Germline V lookup: CDR1 DFQATT, CDR2 SNEGSKA (reference sequence).

This clonotype showed up just once. The V and J genes are TRBV19 and TRBJ1-6; 7 bases align to TRBD1. CDR1 and CDR2 (germline): LNHDA, SQIVND (reference sequence). The CDR3 extends over 17 amino acids. The V segment lost 6 bases and the J segment 2 bases; nucleotides outside the gene matches: 10. CDR3 sequence: CASRAVTGPTYNSPLHF. The CDR3, as DNA: TGTGCCAGTAGAGCCGTGACAGGGCCAACCTATAATTCACCCCTCCACTTT.

As for this clonotype: Given a much more abundant clone one base away, this may be a read error. The chain has TRBV20-1 and TRBJ1-3; no firm D call. CDR3 length: 14 residues. CDR1 and CDR2 from the germline V gene are DFQATT and SNEGSKA (reference sequence). CDR3 bases: TGCAGTGCTAGAGGGCAGACCTCTGGAGACACCATATATTTT. Protein product: CSARGQTSGDTIYF.

This rearrangement joins TRBV12-3 or TRBV12-4 to TRBJ2-7; 9 nucleotides agree with TRBD1. The CDR3 covers 15 residues. V lost 8 bases to trimming and J lost 0 bases; unmatched junction nucleotides: 8. The CDR3 is CASQRTGGPSYEQYF. CDR3 coding DNA: TGTGCCAGCCAACGTACAGGGGGCCCCTCCTACGAGCAGTACTTC.

This clonotype was recorded a few times. The chain joins TRBV7-3 to TRBJ2-1; TRBD2 aligns across 14 bases. V lost 6 bases to trimming and J lost 7 bases; unmatched junction nucleotides: 14. The CDR3 spans 18 residues. Germline assignment: CDR1 SGHTA and CDR2 FQGTGA. This CDR3 reads CASRQNSGGTSGSNEQFF. DNA of the CDR3: TGTGCCAGCAGGCAAAATAGTGGGGGGACTAGCGGGAGTAATGAGCAGTTCTTC. Drawing the rest from reference TRBV7-3 and TRBJ2-1, the complete variable domain is GAGVSQTPSNKVTEKGKYVELRCDPISGHTALYWYRQSLGQGPEFLIYFQGTGAADDSGLPNDRFFAVRPEGSVSTLKIQRTERGDSAVYLCASRQNSGGTSGSNEQFFGPGTRLTVL.

This clonotype was found a few times. This sequence joins TRBV5-1 and TRBJ2-1; 7 nucleotides line up with TRBD2. Germline V gene sequence: CDR1 SGHRS, CDR2 YFSETQ. The ends lost 0 bases at V and 4 bases at J; junction bases unmatched: 4. The CDR3 consists of 15 residues. This CDR3 is CASSLEGTTYNEQFF. CDR3 nucleotides: TGCGCCAGCAGCTTGGAAGGGACTACTTACAATGAGCAGTTCTTC. Full variable domain (outside the CDR3, taken from reference TRBV5-1 and TRBJ2-1): KAGVTQTPRYLIKTRGQQVTLSCSPISGHRSVSWYQQTPGQGLQFLFEYFSETQRNKGNFPGRFSGRQFSNSRSEMNVSTLELGDSALYLCASSLEGTTYNEQFFGPGTRLTVL.

This clonotype has ten or more counts. The chain has TRBV5-1 and TRBJ1-1; D is ambiguous. Trimming cost V 0 bases and J 0 bases, with 9 bases left between them. CDR1 is SGHRS and CDR2 is YFSETQ in the germline V gene. The CDR3 has 15 amino acids. DNA of the CDR3: TGCGCCAGCAGCTTGGTCGCAGGTATGAACACTGAAGCTTTCTTT. Residues: CASSLVAGMNTEAFF.

The chain carries TRBV5-4 and TRBJ2-7; 10 nucleotides align to TRBD2. Germline values: CDR1 SGHNT, CDR2 YYREEE (reference sequence). After removal of 2 bases from V and 1 base from J, the junction contained 6 bases not matched to a gene. This CDR3 is 16 amino acids long. CDR3 residues: CASSLLAGKQSYEQYF. The CDR3 nucleotides read TGTGCCAGCAGCTTACTAGCGGGGAAACAATCCTACGAGCAGTACTTC.

The genes are TRBV3-1 and TRBJ2-2, with D perhaps TRBD1 (6 bases). This CDR3 region has 14 residues. V was clipped by 5 bases and J by 4 bases, with 11 bases between them. CDR1 is LGHDT and CDR2 is YNNKEL in the germline V gene (reference sequence). The CDR3 nucleotides are TGTGCCAGCAGCTGGGACAACCCCACCGGGGAGCTGTTTTTT. It translates to CASSWDNPTGELFF.